These T cell receptor beta chains were read from a single sample in a study of blood T cell repertoires in COVID-19. Data came from immunoSEQ multiplex PCR; TCRdb stores just in-frame clones and leaves some out. This sample has 150,000 to 200,000 clones; roughly 80% occur once, and the top ten carry more than 10%. Sequencing was performed on peripheral blood. Source of these receptors: a woman of 80 years or more with COVID-19, enrolled during active disease. CDR3s include the opening cysteine and the closing phenylalanine or tryptophan. A D gene is named only where the DNA matches it firmly. Clone sizes are given selectively: once, few, many, or a class where the clone is expanded.

>.|.|TRBJ1-1|12|TRBV2
TGTGCCAGCAGTGCAAGGGAGACTGAAGCTTTCTTT
CASSARETEAFF
>.|.|TRBJ1-1|15|TRBV11-3
TGTGCCAGCAGCTTAGCCAGGAGGAGGGACACTGAAGCTTTCTTT
CASSLARRRDTEAFF
>.|.|TRBJ2-7|18|TRBV28
TGTGCCAGCAGTTCCCCAGCCCAGACAGGTCGACCTTCCTACGAGCAGTACTTC
CASSSPAQTGRPSYEQYF
>.|.|TRBJ1-3|15|TRBV7-9
TGTGCCAGCAGCTCATCCACCAGCTCTGGAAACACCATATATTTT
CASSSSTSSGNTIYF
>.|TRBD1|TRBJ2-7|15|TRBV19
TGTGCCAGTAGTATAGGGGCAGGGGGCCTCGACGAGCAGTACTTC
CASSIGAGGLDEQYF
>.|TRBD1|TRBJ1-1|13|TRBV6-5
TGTGCCAGCACGGACAGGGCAAACACTGAAGCTTTCTTT
CASTDRANTEAFF
>.|TRBD1|TRBJ1-2|13|TRBV5-5
TGTGCCAGCAGCTTTTGGACAGGGGATGGCTACACCTTC
CASSFWTGDGYTF
>.|.|TRBJ1-1|13|TRBV27
TGTGCCAGCAGTTTTGGGAGGGGAACTGAAGCTTTCTTT
CASSFGRGTEAFF
>few|.|TRBJ1-2|19|TRBV19
TGTGCCAGTAGTATGTTGACCAGGACAACGATATTCCTGAACTATGGCTACACCTTC
CASSMLTRTTIFLNYGYTF
>once|TRBD1|TRBJ2-7|14|TRBV5-6
TGTGCCAGCAGCTGGGGGACAGGGAACTACGAGCAGTACTTC
CASSWGTGNYEQYF
>.|TRBD1|TRBJ1-1|13|TRBV5-1
TGCGCCAGCACACAGGGACAGCTGACTGAAGCTTTCTTT
CASTQGQLTEAFF
>.|TRBD1|TRBJ2-1|16|TRBV7-2
TGTGCCAGCAGCTTAGTCGGGACAGGTAAATACAATGAGCAGTTCTTC
CASSLVGTGKYNEQFF
>.|.|TRBJ1-4|14|TRBV30
TGTGCCTGGGCTCCGGGTCCTACTAATGAAAAACTGTTTTTT
CAWAPGPTNEKLFF
>.|.|TRBJ1-6|15|TRBV11-2
TGTGCCAGCAGCTTAAAACGTGGGCTAAATTCACCCCTCCACTTT
CASSLKRGLNSPLHF
>.|.|TRBJ2-1|14|TRBV24-1
TGTGCCACCAGTGGGAAACGGGAGCCCAAGGAGCAGTTCTTC
CATSGKREPKEQFF
>.|TRBD1|TRBJ2-7|15|TRBV28
TGTGCCAGCAGTTTCTATAGGACAGGTAAATTCGAGCAGTACTTC
CASSFYRTGKFEQYF
>once|.|TRBJ2-2|14|TRBV5-1
TGCGCCAGCAGCGAGGGACACCACACCGGGGAGCTGTTTTTT
CASSEGHHTGELFF
>.|.|TRBJ1-1|12|TRBV28
TGTGCCAGCAGTCGACAGTTCACTGAAGCTTTCTTT
CASSRQFTEAFF
>.|.|TRBJ1-2|15|TRBV27
TGTGCCAGCAGTTTAGCCCCTGATCAGGGCTATGGCTACACCTTC
CASSLAPDQGYGYTF
>.|TRBD2|TRBJ2-3|16|TRBV30
TGTGCCTGGAGTGAGGTGACTAGCGGGGGGCCTGGTACGCAGTATTTT
CAWSEVTSGGPGTQYF
>.|.|TRBJ2-5|14|TRBV5-1
TGCGCCAGCAGCGTGGGACTCCTCCAGGAGACCCAGTACTTC
CASSVGLLQETQYF
>.|TRBD1|TRBJ2-1|20|TRBV2
TGTGCCAGCAGTGAGGTAGTGGGACAGGGGGCCGGGGGGATTTACAATGAGCAGTTCTTC
CASSEVVGQGAGGIYNEQFF
>once|TRBD2|TRBJ2-7|15|TRBV3-1/TRBV3-2
TGTGCCAGCAGCCAGCAGGGACTAGGGAGCCGCGAGCAGTACTTC
CASSQQGLGSREQYF
>.|.|TRBJ2-2|16|TRBV7-9
TGTGCCAGCAGCTGGCAGGCAACCGCGAACACCGGGGAGCTGTTTTTT
CASSWQATANTGELFF
>.|.|TRBJ1-3|17|TRBV28
TGTGCCAGCAGTTTCTCCTTCTTAGAACCTTCTGGAAACACCATATATTTT
CASSFSFLEPSGNTIYF
>.|.|TRBJ1-4|13|TRBV30
TGTGCCTGGAGTGTGACTCTAGCGGGGAAACTGTTTTTT
CAWSVTLAGKLFF
>.|.|TRBJ1-5|16|TRBV19
TGTGCCACCGAGACGGGGAGGGGATGGAGCAATCAGCCCCAGCATTTT
CATETGRGWSNQPQHF
>.|TRBD1|TRBJ2-2|14|TRBV6-5
TGTGCCGTTAACAGGGGGCCTAACACCGGGGAGCTGTTTTTT
CAVNRGPNTGELFF